This T cell receptor (beta chain) was recorded in a study of response to subunit inactivated influenza vaccine. Study-level results: The study's authors posited that every seasonal influenza vaccination enlists few new T cells.

About this clonotype: Its antigen is unidentified.

The CDR3 runs to 15 residues. With 0 bases removed from V and 4 bases from J, the gap between germline ends came to 10 bases. Germline lookup yields CDR1 LNHNV and CDR2 YYDKDF (reference sequence). MiXCR, applied by TCRdb to the RT-PCR reads, yields one record per CDR3 protein. The data show about 500,000 distinct CDR3 sequences, about 15% seen once. The chain carries TRBV15 and TRBJ2-1, with D hard to call. The source material was CD4+ T cells sorted from PBMCs, sampled around 25 months after vaccination. This TCR derives from a man aged 50 to 69 who received an inactivated influenza vaccine. The CDR3 nucleotides read TGTGCCACCAGCAGAGATGGGCAGATGTACAATGAGCAGTTCTTC. Translating it yields CATSRDGQMYNEQFF.